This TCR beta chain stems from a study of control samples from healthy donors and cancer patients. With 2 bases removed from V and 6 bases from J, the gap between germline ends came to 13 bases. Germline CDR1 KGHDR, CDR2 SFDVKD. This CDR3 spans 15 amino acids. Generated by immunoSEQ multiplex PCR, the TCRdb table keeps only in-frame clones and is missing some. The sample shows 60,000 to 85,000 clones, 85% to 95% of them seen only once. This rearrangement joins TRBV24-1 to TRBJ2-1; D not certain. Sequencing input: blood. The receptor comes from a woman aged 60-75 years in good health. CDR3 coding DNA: TGTGCCACCAGTGATTATTCCGGGCTGTCCAATGAGCAGTTCTTC. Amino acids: CATSDYSGLSNEQFF.